The source of this TCR beta chain is a study of PD-L1 blockade in urothelial cancer. About the study: Atezolizumab at 1,200 mg intravenously every 3 weeks was started by patients in 2014. The authors examined blood 3 weeks (second dose) and 6 weeks after treatment start. Among blood samples, the median T cell count was some 140,000.

Time point given: peripheral blood 6 weeks after treatment start. Locally advanced or metastatic urothelial carcinoma affected the patients. Assay used: immunoSEQ multiplex PCR; TCRdb lists only in-frame clones, some missing. The table lists 45,000 to 50,000 clones, approximately 80% of them singletons, with approximately 10% in the top ten. Germline V lookup: CDR1 SGDLS, CDR2 YYNGEE. Deletions cut 6 bases from V and 3 bases from J, with 12 bases between. The CDR3 sequence is 13 residues long. This receptor was identified in a man aged 70-80 years with urothelial cancer. This rearrangement joins TRBV9 to TRBJ1-2, with D possibly matching TRBD1 (5 bases). The input for sequencing was PBMCs, taken around atezolizumab (anti-PD-L1) treatment. The CDR3 protein is CASTSGTDYGYTF. The CDR3 DNA reads as TGTGCCAGCACCTCCGGGACTGACTATGGCTACACCTTC. Drawing the rest from reference TRBV9 and TRBJ1-2, the complete variable domain is DSGVTQTPKHLITATGQRVTLRCSPRSGDLSVYWYQQSLDQGLQFLIQYYNGEERAKGNILERFSAQQFPDLHSELNLSSLELGDSALYFCASTSGTDYGYTFGSGTRLTVV.